The table lists the clone carrying this T cell receptor beta chain with many counts. The entry originates in a study of regulatory T cells in long-lasting Graves disease. Study-wide background: Graves' patients with a new diagnosis had received antithyroid drugs under 3 months.

V was pared by 5 bases and J by 2 bases, with 22 bases between. The CDR3 is 17 residues long. Germline-derived CDR1 and CDR2 are SGHAT and FQNNGV. As for time point: newly diagnosed GD, antithyroid drugs for less than 3 months. RNA isolated from PBMCs was used to make the TCR library. Arm-PCR of CDR3 regions and iRepertoire HTBI primers were the basis on which TCR beta libraries were built. TCRdb re-derived calls from the multiplex PCR reads in MiXCR, one entry per CDR3 protein. This sample has about 420,000 distinct CDR3 sequences, with less than 20% found just once. These sequences were also reported in another study, on T cells in Graves' hyperthyroidism and ophthalmopathy.

The J gene is TRBJ2-7, the V gene TRBV11-2; D is possibly TRBD1 (7 bases). The sequenced sample was peripheral blood mononuclear cells (PBMCs), obtained at new diagnosis, from a patient treated with antithyroid drugs. This TCR was recovered from a young woman with Graves disease. In DNA, the CDR3 is TGTGCCAGCAGCCCCTCCGGAGGGACAGATTTTACCTACGAGCAGTACTTC. Translation gives CASSPSGGTDFTYEQYF.